The 10 T cell receptor beta chains below were found in one sample sequenced in a study of CD8 T cells in Susac syndrome. With random hexamers, reverse transcription was performed on roughly 0.5 to 1 ug of RNA. MiXCR, run by TCRdb on the immunoSEQ multiplex PCR reads, gives a single entry per CDR3 protein. Of some 190,000 distinct CDR3 sequences listed, approximately 94% are singletons. Sequences were obtained from CD4+ T cells from PBMCs. The receptors come from a human donor with multiple sclerosis.

This clonotype was counted once. CDR3 in amino acids: CSASRPDKSYEQYF. CDR3 sequence (DNA): TGCAGTGCTAGTCGACCGGACAAGTCCTACGAGCAGTACTTC. This chain connects TRBV20-1 to TRBJ2-7; D may be TRBD1 (5 bases). The V end was cut by 3 bases, the J end by 1 base, with 13 bases between. The length of the CDR3 is 14 residues. Germline loops: CDR1 DFQATT, CDR2 SNEGSKA (reference sequence).

The chain carries TRBV7-2 and TRBJ1-1; D gene ambiguous. From germline, CDR1 is SGHTA and CDR2 FQGNSA. The V end lost 7 bases, the J end lost 7 bases, and 19 bases lay between the germline ends. The CDR3 is 14 residues long. CDR3 bases: TGTGCCAGCACCGAGACAAGTCCCCCCGTTGAAGCTTTCTTT. As protein: CASTETSPPVEAFF.

The genes are TRBV29-1 and TRBJ2-5, with D possibly TRBD2 on 7 matching bases. V lost 2 bases and J 1 base, leaving 29 bases between the germline ends. Germline values: CDR1 SQVTM, CDR2 ANQGSEA. The CDR3 is 20 amino acids. DNA for the CDR3: TGCAGCGTTGAACCCAGGCAAGGGGGGGTATGGGTCCGTGCCCAAGAGACCCAGTACTTC. Translated, it gives CSVEPRQGGVWVRAQETQYF.

The chain carries TRBV20-1 and TRBJ2-5, with TRBD2 as a possible D gene (7 bases). The CDR3 covers 12 residues. Deletions cut 3 bases from V and 5 bases from J, with 10 bases between. CDR1 and CDR2 from the germline V gene are DFQATT and SNEGSKA (reference sequence). The CDR3 protein is CSASKGGETQYF. The CDR3 DNA is TGCAGTGCTAGCAAGGGGGGGGAGACCCAGTACTTC.

The rearrangement joins TRBV5-4 to TRBJ1-2, with D unclear. There are 13 residues in the CDR3. Germline V CDR1 and CDR2: SGHNT, YYREEE (reference sequence). Trimming cost V 0 bases and J 5 bases, with 8 bases left between them. CDR3 DNA: TGTGCCAGCAGCTTGGGGTTGCGGTATGGCTACACCTTC. Translating it yields CASSLGLRYGYTF.

The chain has TRBV30 and TRBJ1-2; 7 bases are shared with TRBD1. The CDR3 totals 13 residues. Germline V gives CDR1 GTSNPN, CDR2 SVGIG (reference sequence). V lost 5 bases, J lost 2 bases, and 5 bases stayed unmatched. CDR3 DNA sequence: TGTGCCTGGGGGACAGACAAAAACTATGGCTACACCTTC. Residues: CAWGTDKNYGYTF.

The chain has TRBV4-3 and TRBJ2-5; 7 bases are shared with TRBD1. Germline loops: CDR1 LGHNA, CDR2 YSLEER. The CDR3 runs to 15 residues. J gave up 2 bases and V 1 base, and 4 bases lay outside the gene matches. The CDR3 here is CASSQVWDRQETQYF. The CDR3 DNA is TGCGCCAGCAGCCAAGTTTGGGACAGACAAGAGACCCAGTACTTC.

CDR3 sequence (DNA): TGCAGCGTTGGTGGGCTGTATAACTATGGCTACACCTTC. Its protein is CSVGGLYNYGYTF. The genes are TRBV29-1 and TRBJ1-2; no firm D call. Trimming took 4 bases from V and 1 from J, leaving 10 bases between them. The CDR3 has 13 residues. CDR1 and CDR2 (germline): SQVTM, ANQGSEA.

This chain links TRBV29-1 with TRBJ1-5; TRBD1 matches at 8 bases. This CDR3 has 13 amino acids. With 6 bases clipped from V and 5 bases from J, the junction kept 6 bases outside the gene matches. The V gene's germline CDR1 is SQVTM and CDR2 ANQGSEA. The CDR3 DNA follows: TGCAGCGTGGCACAGGGGGTAGATCAGCCCCAGCATTTT. Protein sequence: CSVAQGVDQPQHF.

The genes are TRBV13 and TRBJ1-2; D might be TRBD1 (5 bases). Germline loops: CDR1 PRHDT, CDR2 FYEKMQ (reference sequence). Trimming took off 5 bases at V and 9 bases at J, with 16 bases between the two ends. This CDR3 is built from 13 residues. CDR3 coding DNA: TGTGCCAGCAGCCCAACCCGACAGAGAAGCTACACCTTC. Residues: CASSPTRQRSYTF.